This TCR beta chain stems from a study of blood T cell repertoires in COVID-19. Across the whole study: The study drew acute and convalescent COVID-19 samples from the United States, Italy and Spain. Sample material is recorded as cDNA or gDNA derived from T cells, B-cell-depleted T cells, or PBMCs.

The count of this clone is one. Authors' analysis steps: Nucleated cell counts were estimated from reference gene primer amplification. TCRdb keeps only in-frame clones here, not all; method: immunoSEQ multiplex PCR. The V and J calls and the clone size are those of that table, but D and trimming were determined from the DNA. The table records approximately 90,000 clones, around 82% of them present only once. The sequenced sample consisted of peripheral blood. This clonotype originated in a human donor in a cohort sampled during active COVID-19.

In DNA, the CDR3 is TGTGCCAGCAGCTTCGTTAGGGGGGGACAGGGAGGTCTCTACAATGAGCAGTTCTTC. It codes for CASSFVRGGQGGLYNEQFF. This chain connects TRBV7-8 to TRBJ2-1, with TRBD1 identical over 9 bases. The CDR3 sequence is 19 residues long. V was pared by 3 bases and J by 3 bases, with 15 bases of the junction left unmatched. Per germline, CDR1 SGHVS and CDR2 FQNEAQ.